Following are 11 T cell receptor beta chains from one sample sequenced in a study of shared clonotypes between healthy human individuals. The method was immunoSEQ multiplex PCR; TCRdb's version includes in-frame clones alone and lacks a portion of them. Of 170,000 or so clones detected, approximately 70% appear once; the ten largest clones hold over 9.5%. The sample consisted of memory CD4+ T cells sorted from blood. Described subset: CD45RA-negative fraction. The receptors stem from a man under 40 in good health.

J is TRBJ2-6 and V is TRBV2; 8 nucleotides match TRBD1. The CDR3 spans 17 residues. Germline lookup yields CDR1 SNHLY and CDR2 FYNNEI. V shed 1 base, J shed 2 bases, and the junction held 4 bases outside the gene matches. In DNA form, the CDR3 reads TGTGCCAGCAGTGAAGTGCAGGGGGCAGCTGGGGCCAACGTCCTGACTTTC. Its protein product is CASSEVQGAAGANVLTF.

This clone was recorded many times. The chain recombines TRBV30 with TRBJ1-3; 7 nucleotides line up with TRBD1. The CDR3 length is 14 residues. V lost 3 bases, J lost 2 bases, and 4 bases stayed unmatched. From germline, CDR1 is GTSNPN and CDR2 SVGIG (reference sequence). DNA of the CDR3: TGTGCCTGGAGAAAAACAGGGGCTGGAAACACCATATATTTT. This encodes CAWRKTGAGNTIYF.

DNA for the CDR3: TGTGCCAGCAGCTTAGGGACAGCGGGTCCGGCCTCTGGGGCCAACGTCCTGACTTTC. The encoded protein is CASSLGTAGPASGANVLTF. This chain links TRBV7-6 with TRBJ2-6; D tentatively reads TRBD1 or TRBD2 (6 bases each). V was trimmed by 1 base and J by 0 bases, leaving 16 bases between them. The germline CDR1 and CDR2 sequences are SGHVS and FNYEAQ. The CDR3 runs to 19 residues.

The CDR3 coding sequence is TGCAGCGCCCAGCTGGGGGCCGGCACTGAAGCTTTCTTT. Translation: CSAQLGAGTEAFF. The rearrangement links TRBV29-1 to TRBJ1-1, with D perhaps TRBD1 (6 bases). There are 13 residues in the CDR3. V was pared by 7 bases and J by 4 bases, with 16 bases between. Germline-derived CDR1 and CDR2 are SQVTM and ANQGSEA.

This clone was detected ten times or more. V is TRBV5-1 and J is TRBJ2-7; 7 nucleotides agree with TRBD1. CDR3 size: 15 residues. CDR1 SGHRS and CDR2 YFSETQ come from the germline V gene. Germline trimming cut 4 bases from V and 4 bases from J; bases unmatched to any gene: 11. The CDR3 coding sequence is TGCGCCAGCAGCCCCTCAGGGGGAAGACAGTACGAGCAGTACTTC. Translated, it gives CASSPSGGRQYEQYF.

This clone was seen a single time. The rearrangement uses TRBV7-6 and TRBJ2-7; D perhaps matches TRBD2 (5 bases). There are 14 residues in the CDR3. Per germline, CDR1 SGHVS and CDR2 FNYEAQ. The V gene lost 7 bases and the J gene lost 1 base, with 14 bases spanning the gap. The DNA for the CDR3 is TGTGCCAGCACCCGGAGCGGAAATTCCTACGAGCAGTACTTC. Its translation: CASTRSGNSYEQYF.

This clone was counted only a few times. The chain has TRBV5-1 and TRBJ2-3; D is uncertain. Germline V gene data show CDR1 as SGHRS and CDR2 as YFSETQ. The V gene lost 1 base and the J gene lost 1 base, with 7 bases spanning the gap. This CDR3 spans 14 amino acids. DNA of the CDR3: TGCGCCAGCAGCTTGTATCCCGGCACAGATACGCAGTATTTT. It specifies CASSLYPGTDTQYF.

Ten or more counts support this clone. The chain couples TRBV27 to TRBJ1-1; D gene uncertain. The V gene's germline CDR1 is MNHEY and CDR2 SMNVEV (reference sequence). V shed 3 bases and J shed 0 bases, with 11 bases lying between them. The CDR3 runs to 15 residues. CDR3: CASSFTEDLNTEAFF. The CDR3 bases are TGTGCCAGCAGTTTTACAGAAGACTTGAACACTGAAGCTTTCTTT.

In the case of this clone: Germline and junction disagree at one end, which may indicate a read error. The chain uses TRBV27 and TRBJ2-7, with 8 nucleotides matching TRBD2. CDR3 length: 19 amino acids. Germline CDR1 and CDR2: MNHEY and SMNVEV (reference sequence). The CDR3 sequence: CTSSFAPPVAGTSSYEQYF. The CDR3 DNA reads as TGTACCAGCAGTTTCGCCCCCCCTGTAGCGGGAACGTCATCCTACGAGCAGTACTTC.

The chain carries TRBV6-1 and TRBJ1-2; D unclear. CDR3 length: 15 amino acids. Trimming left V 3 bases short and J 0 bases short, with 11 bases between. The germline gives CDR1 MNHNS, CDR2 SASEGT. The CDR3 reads CASSDRPNPNYGYTF. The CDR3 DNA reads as TGTGCCAGCAGTGACAGACCGAATCCTAACTATGGCTACACCTTC.

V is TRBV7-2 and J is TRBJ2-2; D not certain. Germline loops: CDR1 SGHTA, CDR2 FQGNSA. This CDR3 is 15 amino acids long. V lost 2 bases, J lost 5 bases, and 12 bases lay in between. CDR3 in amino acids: CASSLSQLGTGELFF. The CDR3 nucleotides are TGTGCCAGCAGCTTATCGCAACTTGGGACCGGGGAGCTGTTTTTT. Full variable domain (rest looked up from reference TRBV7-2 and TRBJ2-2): GAGVSQSPSNKVTEKGKDVELRCDPISGHTALYWYRQSLGQGLEFLIYFQGNSAPDKSGLPSDRFSAERTGGSVSTLTIQRTQQEDSAVYLCASSLSQLGTGELFFGEGSRLTVL.